This T cell receptor beta chain was profiled in a study of T-cell memory formation after mild COVID-19. Study-wide findings and caveats: Some SARS-CoV-2-responding clones were already detected in memory before infection. CD4+ contracting clones were found mainly in CM and EM, and CD8+ ones in EMRA.

TCRdb re-analysed the 5' RACE reads in MiXCR, keeping a single row per CDR3 protein. The sample yields fewer than 15,000 distinct CDR3 sequences, about 11% seen once. The CDR3 extends over 15 amino acids. Trimming removed 4 bases at V and 0 bases at J, with 10 bases between. CDR1 and CDR2 from the germline V gene are MNHEY and SMNVEV (reference sequence). The sample holds many counts of this clonotype. Its antigen is currently unknown. Sequencing was performed on PBMCs or a T cell subset sorted from them (not recorded which). The chain is built from TRBV27 and TRBJ2-1; D is perhaps TRBD2 (6 bases). This clonotype was obtained from an adult woman who had mild COVID-19 (a few samples of this study predate the infection). Cell type and time point are not known. In nucleotides, the CDR3 is TGTGCCAGCAGTTGGGACTCAAGCTCCTACAATGAGCAGTTCTTC. Its protein is CASSWDSSSYNEQFF.